This T cell receptor beta chain derives from a study of shared clonotypes between healthy human individuals (dated by TCRdb to 2019 to 2021). At the level of the whole study: The cohort comprised two women and a few men aged 18 to 49 years. Blood TCR repertoires of about 5 healthy adults were deeply sequenced to estimate repertoire size and the extent of clonotype sharing between individuals. For each donor, three plates each were used for CD4 naive and CD4 memory, two plates were used for CD8 naive, and one plate was used for CD8 memory. Between about 0.9 and 8.9 billion PBMCs per donor were obtained by leukapheresis. To increase sequencing depth and limit assay-specific biases, different laboratories used diverse techniques to prepare libraries and sequence TCR repertoires.

This clone was observed a single time. What antigen it recognizes has not been identified. One base away there is no much larger clone; base qualities are not given. Using the deep immunoSEQ assay, TCR CDR3 regions were amplified from genomic DNA by multiplex PCR. Extracted genomic DNA from each cell subset was distributed evenly across all wells of several immunoSEQ 96-well plates, and each plate was treated as a replicate. For sorted subsets, roughly 200 ng genomic DNA, equal to about 30,000 T cell genomes, was loaded into each replicate PCR. Purified libraries were quantified with a Qubit 3.0 fluorometer, sized on a Bioanalyzer 2100, and re-quantified with the KAPA Library Quantification kit. Every immunoSEQ 96-well plate was sequenced on a separate single-read 150-cycle Illumina NextSeq 550 flow cell. In the paper's pipeline: The immunoSEQ output contained only junctional sequences without quality scores, so filtering could not match that applied to full-length reads. To assign V/J genes and CDR3, sequences were annotated using PyIR, a Python wrapper for IgBLAST v1.9, with IMGT germline references. Reads were filtered out if the reads had weak V/J assignments (E-value above 1e-6), no CDR3, stop codons, out-of-frame junctions, or ambiguous translated residues. V3J clonotypes were defined by identical inferred V gene, J gene, and CDR3 amino acid sequence. The percentage overlap between two repertoires was calculated by dividing the number of shared unique clonotypes by the size of the smaller repertoire. Richness of each repertoire was evaluated using RTK rarefaction, the Chao1 estimator, and Recon v2.1 estimates of unobserved clonotypes. Generation probabilities were computed with OLGA for all TCRbeta clonotypes obtained by the gDNA method from a few donors. As stored in TCRdb, this immuneACCESS dataset retains in-frame rearrangements with V and J assigned. A fraction of the clones does not appear; measured against another copy, unresolved V genes explain less than half of the discrepancy, and the remainder lacks a known reason. V and J calls and clone size are copied from that table; D and trimming were computed from the DNA. The sample table holds about 1,800,000 clones, of which about 94% were seen once. The leading ten clones occupy around 1% of the sample.

CD8 naive samples consisted of CD45RO-negative cells that were positively selected for CCR7, yielding a CD45RA+CCR7+ population without TemRA cells. Healthy HIV-negative adults with no recently reported acute infections or vaccinations were included as donors. Every donor was a Caucasian adult residing in Nashville, Tennessee, USA. Blood was obtained by leukapheresis, after which PBMCs were separated by Ficoll-Histopaque density gradient centrifugation and cryopreserved in liquid nitrogen vapor phase. Analytical flow cytometry was used to check the purity and quantity of each magnetically sorted T cell population. Genomic DNA was isolated from every sorted fraction and measured by UV absorbance on a Nanodrop 2000c. The full study reports these points: Incomplete sequencing was indicated by rarefaction of sorted-subset datasets, despite the large sequencing depth. Higher generation probabilities were observed for clonotypes shared by all four sorted-subset donors than for non-shared clonotypes. Larger estimated clonotype richness was generally found for naive subsets than for memory subsets. Sharing across a handful of donors was observed for approximately 5% of naive CD4, 3% to 3.5% of naive CD8, 2% to 2.5% of memory CD4, and about 0.4% of memory CD8 clonotypes. Sampling was restricted to blood, and TCR repertoires in tissue are likely to differ from TCR repertoires in blood. Based on pairwise subsampling, the degree of clonotype sharing among donors was expected to be affected by sequencing depth. The small number of donors limited the genetic and exposure-history diversity represented.

This receptor was obtained from a man between 18 and 35 years old in good health. The material sequenced was naive CD8+ T cells sorted from blood. The intended sense of this specimen's cell subset or site label: CD45RA+CCR7+.

The DNA reads as follows: TGTGCCAGCAGCTCTGAGCGAATGGACAGGGGCAAAACCTACGAGCAGTACTTC. Its protein reads: CASSSERMDRGKTYEQYF. Recombination joined TRBV5-6 with TRBJ2-7; 9 junctional bases match TRBD1. The germline V and J ends show losses of 3 bases and 2 bases respectively, and no gene match explains 15 bases of the junction. The germline V gene encodes CDR1 SGHDT and CDR2 YYEEEE. Taken from cysteine to phenylalanine, the CDR3 has 18 residues. The sequence is cut down to CDR3 DNA, 54 bases in frame from base 1.